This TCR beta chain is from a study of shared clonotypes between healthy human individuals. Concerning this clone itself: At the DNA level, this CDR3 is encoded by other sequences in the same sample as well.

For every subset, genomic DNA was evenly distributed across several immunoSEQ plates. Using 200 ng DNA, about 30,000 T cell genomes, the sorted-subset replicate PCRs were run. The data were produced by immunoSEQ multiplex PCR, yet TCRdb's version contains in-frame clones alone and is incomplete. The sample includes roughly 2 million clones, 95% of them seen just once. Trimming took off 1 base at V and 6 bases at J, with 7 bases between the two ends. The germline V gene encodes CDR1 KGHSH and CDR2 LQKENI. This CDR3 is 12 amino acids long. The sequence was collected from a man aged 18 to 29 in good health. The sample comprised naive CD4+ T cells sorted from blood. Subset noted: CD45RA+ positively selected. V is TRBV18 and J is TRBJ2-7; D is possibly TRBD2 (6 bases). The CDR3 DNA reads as TGTGCCAGCTCACCACGACTAGGCGAGCAGTACTTC. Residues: CASSPRLGEQYF. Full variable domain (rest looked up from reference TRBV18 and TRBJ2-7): NAGVMQNPRHLVRRRGQEARLRCSPMKGHSHVYWYRQLPEEGLKFMVYLQKENIIDESGMPKERFSAEFPKEGPSILRIQQVVRGDSAAYFCASSPRLGEQYFGPGTRLTVT.